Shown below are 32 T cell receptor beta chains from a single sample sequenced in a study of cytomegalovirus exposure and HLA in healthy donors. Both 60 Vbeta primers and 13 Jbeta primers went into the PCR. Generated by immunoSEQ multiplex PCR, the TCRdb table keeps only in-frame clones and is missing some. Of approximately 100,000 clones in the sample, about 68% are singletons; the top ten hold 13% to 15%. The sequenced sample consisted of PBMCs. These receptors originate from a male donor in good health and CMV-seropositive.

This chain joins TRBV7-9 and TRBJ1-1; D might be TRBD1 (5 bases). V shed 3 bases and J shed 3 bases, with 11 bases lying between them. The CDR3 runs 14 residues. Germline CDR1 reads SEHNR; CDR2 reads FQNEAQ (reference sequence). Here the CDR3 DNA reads TGTGCCAGCAGCTTCGTTGGGGCGTACACTGAAGCTTTCTTT. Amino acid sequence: CASSFVGAYTEAFF.

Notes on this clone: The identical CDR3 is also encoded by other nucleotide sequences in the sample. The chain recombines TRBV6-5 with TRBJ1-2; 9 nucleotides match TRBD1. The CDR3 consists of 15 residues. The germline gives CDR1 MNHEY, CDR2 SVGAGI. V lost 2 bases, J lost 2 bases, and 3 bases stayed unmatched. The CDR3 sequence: CASSYQGTGNYGYTF. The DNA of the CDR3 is TGTGCCAGCAGTTACCAGGGGACAGGGAACTATGGCTACACCTTC.

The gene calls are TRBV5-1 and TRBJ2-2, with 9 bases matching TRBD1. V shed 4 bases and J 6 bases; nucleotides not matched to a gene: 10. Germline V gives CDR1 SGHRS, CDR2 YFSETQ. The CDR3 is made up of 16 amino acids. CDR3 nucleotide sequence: TGCGCCAGCAGCCCCGGACAGGGGCCACCCCCCGGGGAGCTGTTTTTT. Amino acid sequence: CASSPGQGPPPGELFF.

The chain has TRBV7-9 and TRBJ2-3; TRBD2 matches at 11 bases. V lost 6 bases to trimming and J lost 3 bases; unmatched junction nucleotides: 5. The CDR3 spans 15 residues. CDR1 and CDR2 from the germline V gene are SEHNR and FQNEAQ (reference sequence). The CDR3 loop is CASRLLAGETDTQYF. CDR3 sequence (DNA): TGTGCCAGCAGACTACTAGCGGGGGAAACAGATACGCAGTATTTT.

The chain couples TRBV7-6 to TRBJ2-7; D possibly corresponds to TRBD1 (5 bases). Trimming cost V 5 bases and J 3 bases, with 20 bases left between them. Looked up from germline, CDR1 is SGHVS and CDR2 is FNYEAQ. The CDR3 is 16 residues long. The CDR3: CASSPAPKGPRYEQYF. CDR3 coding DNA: TGTGCCAGCAGCCCCGCTCCGAAGGGGCCCCGCTACGAGCAGTACTTC.

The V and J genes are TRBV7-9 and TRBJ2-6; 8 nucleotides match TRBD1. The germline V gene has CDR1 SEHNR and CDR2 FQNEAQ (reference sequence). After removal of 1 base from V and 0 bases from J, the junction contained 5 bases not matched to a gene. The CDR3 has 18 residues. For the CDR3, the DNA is TGTGCCAGCAGCTTAGGGGGACAGGCATTCTCTGGGGCCAACGTCCTGACTTTC. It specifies CASSLGGQAFSGANVLTF.

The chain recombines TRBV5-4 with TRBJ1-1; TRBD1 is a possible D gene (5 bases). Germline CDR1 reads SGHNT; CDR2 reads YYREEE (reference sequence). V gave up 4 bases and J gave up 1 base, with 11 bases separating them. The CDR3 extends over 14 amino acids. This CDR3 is CASSPGGKNTEAFF. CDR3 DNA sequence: TGTGCCAGCAGCCCCGGGGGGAAGAACACTGAAGCTTTCTTT.

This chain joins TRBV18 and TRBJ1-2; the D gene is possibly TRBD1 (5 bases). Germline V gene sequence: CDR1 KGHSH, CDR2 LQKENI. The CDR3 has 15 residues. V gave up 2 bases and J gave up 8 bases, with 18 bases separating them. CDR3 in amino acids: CASSPSAGGSGGYTF. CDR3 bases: TGTGCCAGCTCACCATCTGCGGGGGGGAGTGGAGGCTACACCTTC.

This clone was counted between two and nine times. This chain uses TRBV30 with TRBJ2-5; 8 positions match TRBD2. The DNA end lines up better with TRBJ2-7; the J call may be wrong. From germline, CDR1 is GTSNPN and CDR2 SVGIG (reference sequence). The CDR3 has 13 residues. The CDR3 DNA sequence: TGTGCCTGGAATAGCGGGAATTCCTACGAGCAGTACTTC. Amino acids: CAWNSGNSYEQYF.

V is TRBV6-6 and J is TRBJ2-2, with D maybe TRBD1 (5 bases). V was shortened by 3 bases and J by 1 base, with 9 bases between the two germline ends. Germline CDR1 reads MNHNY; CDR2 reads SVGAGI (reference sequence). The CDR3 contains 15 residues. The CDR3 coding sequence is TGTGCCAGCAGTTATTTAGACAGGAACACCGGGGAGCTGTTTTTT. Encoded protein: CASSYLDRNTGELFF.

The CDR3 sequence is CASSPVRQASGNTIYF. For the CDR3, the DNA is TGCGCCAGCAGCCCGGTCCGACAGGCCTCTGGAAACACCATATATTTT. V usage is TRBV4-1 and J usage is TRBJ1-3, with D perhaps matching TRBD1 (6 bases). The CDR3 runs 16 residues. Germline-derived CDR1 and CDR2 are MGHRA and YSYEKL. Trimming removed 4 bases at V and 0 bases at J, with 13 bases between.

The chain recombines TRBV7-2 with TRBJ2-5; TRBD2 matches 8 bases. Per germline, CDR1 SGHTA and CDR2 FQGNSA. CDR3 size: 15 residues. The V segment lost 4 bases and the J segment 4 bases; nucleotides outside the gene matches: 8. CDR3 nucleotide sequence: TGTGCCAGCAGCTCGGGGGGGAGGGGGTCAGAGACCCAGTACTTC. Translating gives CASSSGGRGSETQYF.

The CDR3 here is CASSFDTEAFF. In DNA, the CDR3 is TGTGCCAGCAGCTTCGACACTGAAGCTTTCTTT. The rearrangement uses TRBV7-9 and TRBJ1-1; D gene unclear. The CDR3 spans 11 residues. Per the germline V gene, CDR1 is SEHNR and CDR2 is FQNEAQ (reference sequence). Trimming cost V 3 bases and J 3 bases, with 2 bases left between them.

The CDR3, as DNA: TGTGCCAGCAGTGCCGGGTATGAGGAAAGCACAGATACGCAGTATTTT. Its protein is CASSAGYEESTDTQYF. The chain links TRBV6-1 to TRBJ2-3, with no clear D. Germline lookup yields CDR1 MNHNS and CDR2 SASEGT. The CDR3 is 16 residues long. Trimming left V 4 bases short and J 0 bases short, with 14 bases between.

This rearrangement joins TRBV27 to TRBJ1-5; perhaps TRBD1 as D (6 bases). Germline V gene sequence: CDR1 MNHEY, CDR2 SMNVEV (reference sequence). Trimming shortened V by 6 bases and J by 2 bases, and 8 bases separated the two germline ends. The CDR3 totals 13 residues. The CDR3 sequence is CASRQGGNQPQHF. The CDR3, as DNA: TGTGCCAGCAGACAGGGCGGCAATCAGCCCCAGCATTTT.

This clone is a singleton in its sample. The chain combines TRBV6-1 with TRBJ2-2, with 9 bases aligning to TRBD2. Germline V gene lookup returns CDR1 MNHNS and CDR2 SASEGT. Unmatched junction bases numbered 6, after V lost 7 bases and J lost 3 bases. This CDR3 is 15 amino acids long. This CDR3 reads CASTSGTSHTGELFF. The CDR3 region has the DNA TGTGCCAGCACAAGCGGGACTAGCCACACCGGGGAGCTGTTTTTT.

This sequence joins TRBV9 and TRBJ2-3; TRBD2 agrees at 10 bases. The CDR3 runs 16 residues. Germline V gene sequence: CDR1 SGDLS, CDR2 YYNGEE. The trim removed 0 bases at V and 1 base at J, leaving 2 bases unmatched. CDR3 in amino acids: CASSVGTSGGTDTQYF. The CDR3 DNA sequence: TGTGCCAGCAGCGTAGGAACTAGCGGGGGCACAGATACGCAGTATTTT.

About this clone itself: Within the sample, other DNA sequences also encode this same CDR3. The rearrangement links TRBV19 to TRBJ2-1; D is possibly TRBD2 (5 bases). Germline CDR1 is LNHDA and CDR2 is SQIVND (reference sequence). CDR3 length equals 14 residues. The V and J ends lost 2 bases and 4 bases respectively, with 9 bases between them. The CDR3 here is CASSINRGYNEQFF. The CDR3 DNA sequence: TGTGCCAGTAGTATAAATCGAGGGTACAATGAGCAGTTCTTC.

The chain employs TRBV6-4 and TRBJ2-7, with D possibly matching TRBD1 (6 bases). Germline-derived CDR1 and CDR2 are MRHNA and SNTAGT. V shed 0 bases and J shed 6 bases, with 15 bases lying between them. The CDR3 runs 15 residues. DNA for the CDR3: TGTGCCAGCAGTGACTCCGGCAGGTGGGGGCTCGAGCAGTACTTC. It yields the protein CASSDSGRWGLEQYF.

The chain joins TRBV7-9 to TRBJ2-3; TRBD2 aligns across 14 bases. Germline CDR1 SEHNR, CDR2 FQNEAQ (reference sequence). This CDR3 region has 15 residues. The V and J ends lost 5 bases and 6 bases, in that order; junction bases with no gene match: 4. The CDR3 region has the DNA TGTGCCAGCAGCCCGGGACTAGCGGGGGTTGATACGCAGTATTTT. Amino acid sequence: CASSPGLAGVDTQYF.

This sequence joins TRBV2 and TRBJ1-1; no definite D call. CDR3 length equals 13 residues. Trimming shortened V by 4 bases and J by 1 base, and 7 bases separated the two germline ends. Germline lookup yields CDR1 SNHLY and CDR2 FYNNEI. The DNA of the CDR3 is TGTGCCAGCAGTGTCGGAGAGAACACTGAAGCTTTCTTT. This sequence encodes CASSVGENTEAFF.

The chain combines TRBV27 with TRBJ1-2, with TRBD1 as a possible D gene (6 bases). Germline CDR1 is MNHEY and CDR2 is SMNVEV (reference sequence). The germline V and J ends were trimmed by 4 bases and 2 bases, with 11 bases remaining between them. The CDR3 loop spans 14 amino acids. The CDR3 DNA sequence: TGTGCCAGCAGTTCCGCGGGGGCGAACTATGGCTACACCTTC. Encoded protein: CASSSAGANYGYTF.

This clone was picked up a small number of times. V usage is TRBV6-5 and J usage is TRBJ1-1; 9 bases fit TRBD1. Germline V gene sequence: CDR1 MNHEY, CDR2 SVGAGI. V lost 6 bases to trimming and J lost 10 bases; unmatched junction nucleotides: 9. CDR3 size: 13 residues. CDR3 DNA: TGTGCCAGCAGGGAGACAGGGGGAAGTCGAGCTTTCTTT. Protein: CASRETGGSRAFF.

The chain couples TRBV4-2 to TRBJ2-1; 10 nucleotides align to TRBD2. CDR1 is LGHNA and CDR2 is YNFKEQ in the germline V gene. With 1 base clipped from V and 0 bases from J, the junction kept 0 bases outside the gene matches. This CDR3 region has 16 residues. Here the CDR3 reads CASSQGLAGSYNEQFF. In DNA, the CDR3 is TGTGCCAGCAGCCAAGGACTAGCGGGCTCCTACAATGAGCAGTTCTTC.

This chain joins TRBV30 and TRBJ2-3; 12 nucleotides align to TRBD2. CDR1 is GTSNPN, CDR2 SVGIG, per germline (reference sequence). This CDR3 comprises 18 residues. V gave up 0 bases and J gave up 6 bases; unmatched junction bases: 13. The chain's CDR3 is CAWSVRKRLAGGMDTQYF. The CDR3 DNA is TGTGCCTGGAGTGTAAGGAAGAGGCTAGCGGGGGGGATGGATACGCAGTATTTT. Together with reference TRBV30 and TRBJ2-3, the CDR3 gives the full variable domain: SQTIHQWPATLVQPVGSPLSLECTVEGTSNPNLYWYRQAAGRGLQLLFYSVGIGQISSEVPQNLSASRPQDRQFILSSKKLLLSDSGFYLCAWSVRKRLAGGMDTQYFGPGTRLTVL.

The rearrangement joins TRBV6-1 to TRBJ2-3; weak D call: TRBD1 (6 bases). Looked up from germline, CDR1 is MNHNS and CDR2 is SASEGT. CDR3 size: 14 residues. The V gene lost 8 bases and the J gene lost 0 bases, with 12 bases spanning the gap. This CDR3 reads CASGGSRSTDTQYF. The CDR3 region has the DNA TGTGCCAGCGGGGGCAGCCGTAGCACAGATACGCAGTATTTT.

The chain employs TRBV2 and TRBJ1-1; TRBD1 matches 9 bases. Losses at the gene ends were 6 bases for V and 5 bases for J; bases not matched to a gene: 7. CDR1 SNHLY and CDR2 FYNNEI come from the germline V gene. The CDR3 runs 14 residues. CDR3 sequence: CASREGQGFTEAFF. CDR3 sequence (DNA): TGTGCCAGCAGGGAGGGACAGGGATTTACTGAAGCTTTCTTT.

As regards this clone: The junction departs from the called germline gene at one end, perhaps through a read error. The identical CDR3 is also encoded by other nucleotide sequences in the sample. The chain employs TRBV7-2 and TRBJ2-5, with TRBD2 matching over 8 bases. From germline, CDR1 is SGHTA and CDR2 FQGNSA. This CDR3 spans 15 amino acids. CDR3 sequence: CASSYSGGLQETQYF. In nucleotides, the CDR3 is TGCGCCAGCAGCTACAGCGGGGGACTCCAAGAGACCCAGTACTTC.

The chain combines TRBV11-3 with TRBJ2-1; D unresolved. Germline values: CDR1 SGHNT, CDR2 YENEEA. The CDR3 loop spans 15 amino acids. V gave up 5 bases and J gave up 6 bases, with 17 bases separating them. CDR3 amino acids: CASSPGGMTPNEQFF. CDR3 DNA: TGTGCCAGCAGCCCTGGTGGAATGACACCCAATGAGCAGTTCTTC.

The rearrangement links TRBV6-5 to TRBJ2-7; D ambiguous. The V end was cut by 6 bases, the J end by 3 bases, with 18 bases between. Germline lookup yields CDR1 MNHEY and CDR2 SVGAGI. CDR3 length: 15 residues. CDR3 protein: CASSQTVSPIYEQYF. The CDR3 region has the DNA TGTGCCAGCAGCCAAACGGTATCCCCGATCTACGAGCAGTACTTC.

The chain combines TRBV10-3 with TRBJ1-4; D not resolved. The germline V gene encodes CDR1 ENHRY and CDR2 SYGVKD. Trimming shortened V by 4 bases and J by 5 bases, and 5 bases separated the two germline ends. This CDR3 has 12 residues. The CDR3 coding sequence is TGTGCCATCAGTGGACTAAATGAAAAACTGTTTTTT. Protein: CAISGLNEKLFF.

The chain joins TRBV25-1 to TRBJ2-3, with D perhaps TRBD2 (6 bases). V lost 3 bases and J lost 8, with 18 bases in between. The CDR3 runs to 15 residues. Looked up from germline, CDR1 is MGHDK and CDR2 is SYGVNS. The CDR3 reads CASSDERLPAGTQYF. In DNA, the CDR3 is TGTGCCAGCAGTGATGAGAGACTACCAGCGGGTACGCAGTATTTT.